These 12 T cell receptor beta chains were sequenced from one sample in a study of PD-1 blockade in classical Hodgkin lymphoma. Clones were sequenced by immunoSEQ multiplex PCR, and TCRdb holds only the in-frame ones, with some missing. The data show about 18,000 clones, about nine tenths seen once. All the patients suffered relapse after autologous stem cell transplantation, and brentuximab vedotin exposure differed. Sequenced material: peripheral blood mononuclear cells (PBMCs), taken before the second cycle of nivolumab. These receptors originate from a human donor with classical Hodgkin lymphoma.

The gene calls are TRBV6-5 and TRBJ2-5, with D possibly matching TRBD2 (7 bases). The CDR3 runs 14 residues. CDR1 MNHEY and CDR2 SVGAGI come from the germline V gene. V was pared by 4 bases and J by 1 base, with 10 bases between. The CDR3 DNA sequence: TGTGCCAGCAGTTTACGGGGGGCCCAAGAGACCCAGTACTTC. This encodes CASSLRGAQETQYF.

The V call is TRBV6-1, the J call TRBJ1-5; no clear D gene. The CDR3 is 15 residues long. Trimming took 2 bases from V and 2 from J, leaving 10 bases between them. The germline V gene encodes CDR1 MNHNS and CDR2 SASEGT. The chain's CDR3 is CASSELGGGNQPQHF. The CDR3 region has the DNA TGTGCCAGCAGTGAATTGGGCGGGGGCAATCAGCCCCAGCATTTT.

The V call is TRBV5-1, the J call TRBJ2-5; possibly TRBD2 for D (6 bases). V gave up 2 bases and J gave up 0 bases, with 14 bases separating them. In germline, CDR1 is SGHRS, CDR2 YFSETQ. This CDR3 has 16 residues. The chain's CDR3 is CASSFDGGADQETQYF. CDR3 nucleotides: TGCGCCAGCAGCTTCGACGGGGGAGCGGACCAAGAGACCCAGTACTTC.

V and J are TRBV2 and TRBJ2-2; D tentatively fits TRBD1 or TRBD2 (5 bases each). Looked up from germline, CDR1 is SNHLY and CDR2 is FYNNEI. Trimming stripped 6 bases from V and 4 bases from J, with 12 bases between. The CDR3 covers 14 residues. CDR3: CASRNRGFTGELFF. The CDR3, as DNA: TGTGCCAGCAGAAATCGGGGCTTCACCGGGGAGCTGTTTTTT.

The chain combines TRBV6-5 with TRBJ2-5, with 9 nucleotides matching TRBD1. With V trimmed by 0 bases and J by 4 bases, 6 bases remained unmatched. The CDR3 spans 16 residues. Germline loops: CDR1 MNHEY, CDR2 SVGAGI. The CDR3 spells CASSYSRGQGSETQYF. In DNA form, the CDR3 reads TGTGCCAGCAGTTACTCAAGGGGACAGGGATCAGAGACCCAGTACTTC.

V gene TRBV6-6 combines with J gene TRBJ1-1, with 10 bases that match TRBD1. This CDR3 is 11 amino acids long. The trim removed 11 bases at V and 7 bases at J, leaving 4 bases unmatched. The germline V gene encodes CDR1 MNHNY and CDR2 SVGAGI (reference sequence). CDR3 sequence (DNA): TGTGCCGGAGGACAGGGGGTTGAAGCTTTCTTT. Its protein is CAGGQGVEAFF.

V usage is TRBV7-2 and J usage is TRBJ2-7; 12 bases map to TRBD2. Germline CDR1 and CDR2: SGHTA and FQGNSA. This CDR3 spans 17 amino acids. With V trimmed by 5 bases and J by 13 bases, 21 bases remained unmatched. CDR3 bases: TGTGCCAGCAGCCCTAGGGTAGGGTCTAGCGGGGGGGCCCCACCTTACTTC. Its translation: CASSPRVGSSGGAPPYF.

As for this clone: The junction does not match germline at one end; this may be a read error. The J gene is TRBJ2-4, the V gene TRBV5-5; D is perhaps TRBD1 (6 bases). The germline V gene encodes CDR1 SGHKS and CDR2 YYEKEE (reference sequence). The CDR3 covers 14 residues. The CDR3 DNA is TGTGCCAGCAGCTTGGCATGGGAAAGGGACATTGAGTACTTC. This sequence encodes CASSLAWERDIEYF.

The gene calls are TRBV5-1 and TRBJ2-5; 9 nucleotides align to TRBD2. J gave up 7 bases and V 3 bases, and 7 bases lay outside the gene matches. CDR1 SGHRS and CDR2 YFSETQ come from the germline V gene. The CDR3 is made up of 14 amino acids. Here the CDR3 reads CASSSGLAEGTQYF. The CDR3, as DNA: TGCGCCAGCAGCTCGGGACTAGCAGAAGGGACCCAGTACTTC.

The chain combines TRBV19 with TRBJ1-3, with 9 positions matching TRBD1. CDR3 size: 15 residues. V lost 5 bases and J lost 5; bases outside the gene matches: 7. Germline values: CDR1 LNHDA, CDR2 SQIVND (reference sequence). In DNA, the CDR3 is TGTGCCAGTAGTCGGACAGGGGCTCAAAGAAACACCATATATTTT. Its protein is CASSRTGAQRNTIYF. The full variable domain, its missing parts supplied by reference TRBV19 and TRBJ1-3, is DGGITQSPKYLFRKEGQNVTLSCEQNLNHDAMYWYRQDPGQGLRLIYYSQIVNDFQKGDIAEGYSVSREKKESFPLTVTSAQKNPTAFYLCASSRTGAQRNTIYFGEGSWLTVV.

V is TRBV5-1 and J is TRBJ1-1; tentative D call: TRBD1 (6 bases). Deletions cut 7 bases from V and 0 bases from J, with 13 bases between. The CDR3 loop spans 14 amino acids. Germline CDR1 and CDR2: SGHRS and YFSETQ. The CDR3 protein is CASGGQNLNTEAFF. The DNA of the CDR3 is TGCGCCAGCGGAGGACAGAATTTGAACACTGAAGCTTTCTTT.

This chain connects TRBV5-1 to TRBJ1-4, with D tentatively TRBD1 (5 bases). CDR3 length equals 14 residues. The V gene's germline CDR1 is SGHRS and CDR2 YFSETQ. The V gene lost 0 bases and the J gene lost 6 bases, with 9 bases spanning the gap. The CDR3: CASSLGGIDEKLFF. CDR3 in DNA: TGCGCCAGCAGCTTGGGGGGGATTGATGAAAAACTGTTTTTT.